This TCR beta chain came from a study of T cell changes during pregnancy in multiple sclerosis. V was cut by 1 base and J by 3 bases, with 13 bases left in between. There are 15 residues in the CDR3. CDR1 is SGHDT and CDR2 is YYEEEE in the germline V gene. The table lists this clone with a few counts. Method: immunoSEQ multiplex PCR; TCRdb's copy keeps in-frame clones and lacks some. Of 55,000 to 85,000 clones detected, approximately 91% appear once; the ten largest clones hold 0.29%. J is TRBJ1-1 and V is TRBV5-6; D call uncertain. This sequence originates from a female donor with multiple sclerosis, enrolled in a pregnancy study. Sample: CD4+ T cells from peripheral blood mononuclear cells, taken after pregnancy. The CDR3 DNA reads TGTGCCAGCAGCTTGATAGGAGGCAAGTACACTGAAGCTTTCTTT. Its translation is CASSLIGGKYTEAFF.